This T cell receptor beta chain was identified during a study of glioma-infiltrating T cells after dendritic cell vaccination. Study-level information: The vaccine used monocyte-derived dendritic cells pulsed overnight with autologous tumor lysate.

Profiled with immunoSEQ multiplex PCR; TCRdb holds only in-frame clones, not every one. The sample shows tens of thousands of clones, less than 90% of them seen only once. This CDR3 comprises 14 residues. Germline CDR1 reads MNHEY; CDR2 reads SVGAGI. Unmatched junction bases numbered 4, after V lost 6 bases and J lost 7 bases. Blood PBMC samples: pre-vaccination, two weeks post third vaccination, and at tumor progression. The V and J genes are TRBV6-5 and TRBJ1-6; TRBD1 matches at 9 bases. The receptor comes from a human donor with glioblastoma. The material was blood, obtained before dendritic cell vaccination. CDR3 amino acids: CASRGTGTNSPLHF. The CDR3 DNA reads TGTGCCAGCAGGGGGACAGGGACGAATTCACCCCTCCACTTT.